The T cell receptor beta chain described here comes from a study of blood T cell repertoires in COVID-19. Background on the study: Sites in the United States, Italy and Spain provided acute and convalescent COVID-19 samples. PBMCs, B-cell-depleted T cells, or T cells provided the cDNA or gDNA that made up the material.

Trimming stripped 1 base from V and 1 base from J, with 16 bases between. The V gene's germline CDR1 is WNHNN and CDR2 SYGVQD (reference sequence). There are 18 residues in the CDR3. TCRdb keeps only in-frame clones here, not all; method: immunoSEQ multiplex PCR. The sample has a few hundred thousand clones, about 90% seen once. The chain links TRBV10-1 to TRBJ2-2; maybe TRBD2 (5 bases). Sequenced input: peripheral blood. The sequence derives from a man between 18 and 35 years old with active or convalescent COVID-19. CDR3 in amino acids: CASSEFALVGGNTGELFF. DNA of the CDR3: TGCGCCAGCAGTGAGTTCGCCCTAGTAGGAGGGAACACCGGGGAGCTGTTTTTT.